The sequence of this T cell receptor (beta chain) was determined in a study of blood T cell repertoires in COVID-19. This clone was observed once. Assay: immunoSEQ multiplex PCR; the TCRdb copy retains only in-frame clones and omits some. This table has some 140,000 clones, around 83% appearing once. There are 13 residues in the CDR3. CDR1 is SGHTS, CDR2 YDEGEE, per germline. V was cut by 0 bases and J by 4 bases, with 8 bases left in between. J is TRBJ2-7 and V is TRBV5-8; D is ambiguous. The sample comprised peripheral blood. The TCR originated in an older woman with COVID-19, enrolled during active disease. In nucleotides, the CDR3 is TGTGCCAGCAGCTTGGGACAACTTTACGAGCAGTACGTC. Translation: CASSLGQLYEQYV.